This TCR beta chain was sequenced in a study of cytomegalovirus exposure and HLA in healthy donors. In the PCR, 60 Vbeta and 13 Jbeta primers were used. TCRdb's table, derived via immunoSEQ multiplex PCR, lists solely in-frame clones and lacks some. Among around 130,000 clones listed, around 80% were seen once. V dropped 5 bases and J dropped 2; count of bases not matched to a gene: 4. This CDR3 is 14 amino acids long. Germline V gene data show CDR1 as MDHEN and CDR2 as SYDVKM. Sample: PBMCs. This TCR was recovered from a woman under 30 in good health and CMV-seropositive. V usage is TRBV28 and J usage is TRBJ1-2, with 8 positions matching TRBD1. The CDR3: CASSVTGGNYGYTF. CDR3 nucleotide sequence: TGTGCCAGCAGTGTAACAGGGGGGAACTATGGCTACACCTTC.